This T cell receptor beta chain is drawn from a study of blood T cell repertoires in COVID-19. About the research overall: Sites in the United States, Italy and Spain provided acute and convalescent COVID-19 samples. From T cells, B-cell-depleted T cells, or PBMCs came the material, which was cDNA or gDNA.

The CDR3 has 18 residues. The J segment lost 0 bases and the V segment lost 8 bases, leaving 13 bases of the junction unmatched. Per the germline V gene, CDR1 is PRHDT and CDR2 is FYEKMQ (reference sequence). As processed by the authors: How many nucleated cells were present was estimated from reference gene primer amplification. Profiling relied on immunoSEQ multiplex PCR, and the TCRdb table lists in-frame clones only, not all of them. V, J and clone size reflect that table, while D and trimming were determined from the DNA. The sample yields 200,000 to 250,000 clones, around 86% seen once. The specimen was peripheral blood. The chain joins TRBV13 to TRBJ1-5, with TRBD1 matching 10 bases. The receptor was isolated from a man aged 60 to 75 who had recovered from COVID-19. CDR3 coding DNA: TGTGCCAGCGACCCTCGGGACAGGGGACTCTATAGCAATCAGCCCCAGCATTTT. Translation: CASDPRDRGLYSNQPQHF. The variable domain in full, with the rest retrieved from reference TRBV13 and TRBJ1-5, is AAGVIQSPRHLIKEKRETATLKCYPIPRHDTVYWYQQGPGQDPQFLISFYEKMQSDKGSIPDRFSAQQFSDYHSELNMSSLELGDSALYFCASDPRDRGLYSNQPQHFGDGTRLSIL.